Below, one T cell receptor beta chain is given with its context. The sample is drawn from a study of blood T cell repertoires in COVID-19. Whole-study context: There were acute and convalescent COVID-19 samples, and they came from the United States, Italy and Spain. Sample material is recorded as cDNA or gDNA derived from T cells, B-cell-depleted T cells, or PBMCs.

Deletions cut 6 bases from V and 0 bases from J, with 17 bases between. The CDR3 is 16 residues long. Germline-derived CDR1 and CDR2 are LNHNV and YYDKDF (reference sequence). In the authors' workflow: Counts of nucleated cells, estimated from reference gene primer amplification, were obtained. The repertoire was sequenced with immunoSEQ multiplex PCR; TCRdb's copy has only in-frame clones and lacks some. The DNA gave D and trimming, while V, J and clone size come from that table. The sample has 290,000 or so clones, 87% seen once. The chain employs TRBV15 and TRBJ1-1, with D unclear. Sequencing input: peripheral blood. This sequence originates from a man aged 18 to 35 with active or convalescent COVID-19. The CDR3 here is CATSNPRREMNTEAFF. CDR3 bases: TGTGCCACCAGTAATCCTAGACGGGAAATGAACACTGAAGCTTTCTTT.